The sequence of this TCR beta chain was determined in a study of blood T cell repertoires in COVID-19. Study background: COVID-19 samples collected from the United States, Italy and Spain covered acute and convalescent phases. T cells, B-cell-depleted T cells, or PBMCs provided the cDNA or gDNA that served as material.

Study processing details: Nucleated cell counts were estimated from reference gene primer amplification. Clones were read by immunoSEQ multiplex PCR, and TCRdb kept only the in-frame ones, dropping some. V and J calls and clone size follow that table, whereas D and trimming were derived from the DNA. The sample contains about 42,000 clones, approximately 80% of which appear only once. This CDR3 is built from 17 residues. Germline CDR1 is SGHNT and CDR2 is YYREEE (reference sequence). V was trimmed by 3 bases and J by 7 bases, leaving 23 bases between them. The chain links TRBV5-4 to TRBJ2-1, with D possibly matching TRBD2 (6 bases). The sequencing sample was made of peripheral blood. This sequence was found in a man between 70 and 80 years old with active or convalescent COVID-19. This CDR3 is CASSSPGTSLVRNEQFF. The CDR3 region has the DNA TGTGCCAGCAGCTCTCCCGGGACTTCCCTGGTCCGGAATGAGCAGTTCTTC.